This TCR beta chain emerged from a study of blood T cells in healthy people across ages. Per sample, at least 5 micrograms of total RNA were extracted. J was trimmed by 0 bases and V by 6 bases; bases with no gene match: 13. CDR1 is DFQATT, CDR2 SNEGSKA, per germline (reference sequence). The CDR3 covers 18 residues. This clonotype was counted a few times. Through a sample-barcoded 5' primer and a J-beta primer mix, a second PCR was run for roughly 7 to 11 cycles. Each of the samples gave a minimum of 2.5 million paired-end reads that contained CDR3. Each CDR3 protein gets one entry after TCRdb re-called the 5' RACE reads with MiXCR. The profile shows about 970,000 distinct CDR3 sequences, just over 50% of them singletons.

The chain uses TRBV20-1 and TRBJ2-3, with 12 bases fitting TRBD2. Material: blood. This receptor was identified in a woman aged 60-75 years in good health. The CDR3 DNA reads as TGCAGTGCCGAGTGGCTAGCGGGAGGGCAGGGGAGCACAGATACGCAGTATTTT. Its protein product is CSAEWLAGGQGSTDTQYF.